What follows are 15 T cell receptor beta chains derived from one specimen sequenced in a study of cytomegalovirus exposure and HLA in healthy donors. Clones were read by immunoSEQ multiplex PCR, and TCRdb kept only the in-frame ones, dropping some. The table has fewer than 75,000 clones, around 95% seen once. Sequenced input: PBMCs. Receptors were obtained from a man aged 18 to 30 in good health and CMV-seronegative.

This sequence joins TRBV21-1 and TRBJ1-2; the D call in the table, TRBD1, was not verified against the DNA. TRBV21-1 is noted as a pseudogene. This CDR3 region has 17 residues. The CDR3 loop reads CASSTNSWGRAFYGYTF. Written as DNA, the CDR3 is TGTGCCAGCAGCACCAATTCCTGGGGCAGGGCATTCTATGGCTACACCTTC.

This clone was counted a single time. The chain combines TRBV19 with TRBJ2-2; 9 bases map to TRBD1. This CDR3 has 15 amino acids. CDR1 and CDR2 (germline): LNHDA, SQIVND (reference sequence). V shed 3 bases and J 4 bases; nucleotides not matched to a gene: 3. The CDR3, as DNA: TGTGCCAGTAGTATGGGGGACAGGGCCACCGGGGAGCTGTTTTTT. Protein: CASSMGDRATGELFF.

The chain uses TRBV28 and TRBJ1-4, with TRBD1 matching over 9 bases. This CDR3 region has 16 residues. CDR1 and CDR2 (germline): MDHEN, SYDVKM. Trimming cost V 5 bases and J 5 bases; bases outside gene matches: 9. CDR3 residues: CASSGTGRGKNEKLFF. DNA for the CDR3: TGTGCCAGCAGTGGGACAGGGAGGGGTAAAAATGAAAAACTGTTTTTT.

This chain connects TRBV11-1 to TRBJ2-3, with 7 bases aligning to TRBD2. The CDR3 totals 15 residues. The germline V gene has CDR1 SGHAT and CDR2 FQDESV (reference sequence). With V trimmed by 5 bases and J by 7 bases, 12 bases remained unmatched. The CDR3 reads CASSDLSSGLNTQYF. DNA of the CDR3: TGTGCCAGCAGCGATCTAAGTAGCGGGTTGAATACGCAGTATTTT.

The V call is TRBV7-3, the J call TRBJ2-5, with 9 positions matching TRBD2. V was clipped by 5 bases and J by 5 bases; unmatched bases: 6. The germline CDR1 and CDR2 sequences are SGHTA and FQGTGA. The CDR3 length is 14 residues. In DNA, the CDR3 is TGTGCCAGCAGCCTTAGCGGGGGAGACGAGACCCAGTACTTC. Its protein is CASSLSGGDETQYF.

The chain carries TRBV16 and TRBJ2-5; no reliable D call. Germline V gene sequence: CDR1 KGHSY, CDR2 FQNENV. This CDR3 has 13 residues. V lost 7 bases, J lost 3 bases, and 12 bases lay in between. The CDR3 is CASTPLEKETQYF. In nucleotides, the CDR3 is TGTGCCAGCACCCCCCTGGAGAAAGAGACCCAGTACTTC.

The genes are TRBV29-1 and TRBJ2-3; D possibly corresponds to TRBD2 (6 bases). Trimming removed 5 bases from V and 5 bases from J, with 11 bases in between. Germline values: CDR1 SQVTM, CDR2 ANQGSEA. The CDR3 is made up of 12 amino acids. The CDR3 sequence: CSVLGRLDTQYF. The CDR3 DNA follows: TGCAGCGTTCTGGGGAGGCTAGATACGCAGTATTTT.

The rearrangement uses TRBV19 and TRBJ2-7; D is undetermined. CDR3 length equals 13 residues. The V and J ends lost 3 bases and 3 bases respectively, with 9 bases between them. Germline V CDR1 and CDR2: LNHDA, SQIVND (reference sequence). DNA of the CDR3: TGTGCCAGTAGTATGGGCCCTTACTACGAGCAGTACTTC. As protein: CASSMGPYYEQYF.

This chain links TRBV5-4 with TRBJ1-1; TRBD1 is a possible D gene (6 bases). The CDR3 has 16 residues. Deletions cut 0 bases from V and 2 bases from J, with 14 bases between. Germline-derived CDR1 and CDR2 are SGHNT and YYREEE (reference sequence). CDR3 in DNA: TGTGCCAGCAGCTTGGAAGACAGGCTCGGAAACACTGAAGCTTTCTTT. This gives the protein CASSLEDRLGNTEAFF.

The chain recombines TRBV18 with TRBJ2-3, with 13 bases matching TRBD2. Per germline, CDR1 KGHSH and CDR2 LQKENI. V lost 0 bases to trimming and J lost 4 bases; unmatched junction nucleotides: 13. This CDR3 is 20 amino acids long. The CDR3 here is CASSPPLGLAGVQSADTQYF. CDR3 in DNA: TGTGCCAGCTCACCACCCCTTGGACTAGCGGGGGTCCAAAGCGCAGATACGCAGTATTTT.

This clone was recorded once. V and J are TRBV4-2 and TRBJ2-4; TRBD2 might be the D (5 bases). Germline-derived CDR1 and CDR2 are LGHNA and YNFKEQ. The V end lost 3 bases, the J end lost 1 base, and 10 bases lay between the germline ends. The CDR3 covers 15 residues. CDR3 protein: CASSHLREAKNIQYF. The CDR3 bases are TGTGCCAGCAGCCATTTAAGGGAGGCCAAAAACATTCAGTACTTC.

This clone has a single count. The chain combines TRBV28 with TRBJ2-3; 12 bases fit TRBD2. Germline V gene sequence: CDR1 MDHEN, CDR2 SYDVKM. J gave up 2 bases and V 5 bases, and 5 bases lay outside the gene matches. There are 16 residues in the CDR3. CDR3 DNA: TGTGCCAGCAGTCTAGGACTAGCGGGGTTCACAGATACGCAGTATTTT. Translated: CASSLGLAGFTDTQYF.

This chain connects TRBV6-1 to TRBJ2-7; TRBD2 matches 12 bases. This CDR3 is 16 amino acids long. The ends lost 4 bases at V and 4 bases at J; junction bases unmatched: 8. The germline CDR1 and CDR2 sequences are MNHNS and SASEGT. The CDR3 region has the DNA TGTGCCAGCAGTGCACTAGCGGGGGGCGGACCTTACGAGCAGTACTTC. It encodes CASSALAGGGPYEQYF.

The gene calls are TRBV19 and TRBJ1-1; TRBD1 aligns across 10 bases. J gave up 5 bases and V 5 bases, and 11 bases lay outside the gene matches. Per germline, CDR1 LNHDA and CDR2 SQIVND (reference sequence). The CDR3 consists of 16 residues. The DNA for the CDR3 is TGTGCCAGTAGTTCTACAAGAGGGACAGGGGTTACTGAAGCTTTCTTT. Translation gives CASSSTRGTGVTEAFF. Full variable domain (outside the CDR3, taken from reference TRBV19 and TRBJ1-1): DGGITQSPKYLFRKEGQNVTLSCEQNLNHDAMYWYRQDPGQGLRLIYYSQIVNDFQKGDIAEGYSVSREKKESFPLTVTSAQKNPTAFYLCASSSTRGTGVTEAFFGQGTRLTVV.

This clone was recorded only once. The J gene is TRBJ2-1, the V gene TRBV7-2; D is unresolved. V was pared by 0 bases and J by 0 bases, with 6 bases between. The length of the CDR3 is 15 residues. The germline CDR1 and CDR2 sequences are SGHTA and FQGNSA. The CDR3 DNA is TGTGCCAGCAGCTTAGCCCGCGTCTCCTACAATGAGCAGTTCTTC. Its translation is CASSLARVSYNEQFF.